The entry below gives a single TCR beta chain sequence along with its context. Both 60 Vbeta primers and 13 Jbeta primers went into the PCR. In the original processing: Later reanalysis found about 80 million unique TCR beta chains, around 9.9 million of them shared. Method: immunoSEQ multiplex PCR; TCRdb's copy keeps in-frame clones and lacks some. The D gene and trimming were derived from the DNA, and the V and J assignments and clone size from that table. The sample lists over 150,000 clones, less than 80% occurring once. The sample comes from a study of cytomegalovirus exposure and HLA in healthy donors. Germline V gives CDR1 MNHEY, CDR2 SVGAGI. CDR3 length equals 14 residues. V was shortened by 8 bases and J by 2 bases, with 13 bases between the two germline ends.

The receptor was isolated from a middle-aged man in good health and CMV-seronegative. This chain joins TRBV6-5 and TRBJ1-3, with a possible D match to TRBD1 (6 bases). The sample was PBMCs. CDR3 loop: CASYTGLAGNTIYF. In DNA, the CDR3 is TGTGCCAGCTATACAGGGTTGGCTGGAAACACCATATATTTT.